This paragraph covers one T cell receptor (beta chain) sequence. TCRdb's table, derived via immunoSEQ multiplex PCR, lists solely in-frame clones and lacks some. The sample has around 560,000 clones; about 95% are singletons. Positive CCR7 selection of CD45RO-negative cells yielded the naive CD8 cells, and terminally differentiated effector memory CD45RA+ cells were excluded. The sample is drawn from a study of shared clonotypes between healthy human individuals. Trimming pared 5 bases from V and 3 bases from J, leaving 20 bases between. The CDR3 runs 16 residues. The germline V gene encodes CDR1 LNHNV and CDR2 YYDKDF (reference sequence).

Sequenced: naive CD8+ T cells sorted from blood. The receptor's source is a woman between 25 and 40 years old in good health. This chain joins TRBV15 and TRBJ2-7; no definite D call. The CDR3 reads CATSARGTISDYEQYF. CDR3 in DNA: TGTGCCACCAGCGCCCGAGGAACCATTTCGGACTACGAGCAGTACTTC.